This passage covers 26 T cell receptor beta chains from one sample sequenced in a study of beta chain features in type 1 diabetes. All of the isolated RNA was reverse transcribed, so expressed TCRB transcripts were sequenced. The assay was immunoSEQ multiplex PCR, and TCRdb's table has in-frame clones only and misses some. There are some 230,000 clones in the sample; over 8.5% occur only once, and 0.03% to 0.04% lies in the top ten. Sequenced material: naive CD4+ T cells from blood. These receptors were taken from a woman under 30 in good health.

This sequence joins TRBV5-4 and TRBJ2-3; a possible D gene is TRBD2 (6 bases). The CDR3 loop spans 16 amino acids. V lost 4 bases, J lost 0 bases, and 15 bases lay in between. Germline V gene sequence: CDR1 SGHNT, CDR2 YYREEE (reference sequence). The chain's CDR3 is CASSRPGLPSTDTQYF. The CDR3 bases are TGTGCCAGCAGCCGGCCGGGACTCCCTAGCACAGATACGCAGTATTTT.

The chain links TRBV30 to TRBJ2-6; TRBD1 aligns across 7 bases. The germline V gene encodes CDR1 GTSNPN and CDR2 SVGIG (reference sequence). The CDR3 consists of 17 residues. V dropped 4 bases and J dropped 4; count of bases not matched to a gene: 13. The CDR3 loop is CAWMYGTGVAGANVLTF. In DNA form, the CDR3 reads TGTGCCTGGATGTATGGTACAGGGGTTGCCGGGGCCAACGTCCTGACTTTC.

This clone was seen more than once but under ten times. This chain uses TRBV10-2 with TRBJ1-2, with 7 positions matching TRBD1. The CDR3 loop spans 14 amino acids. V gave up 0 bases and J gave up 7 bases; unmatched junction bases: 5. Germline CDR1 WSHSY, CDR2 SAAADI. The CDR3 sequence: CASSESAQGGGYTF. The CDR3 DNA sequence: TGCGCCAGCAGTGAGTCTGCGCAGGGGGGTGGCTACACCTTC.

The chain joins TRBV4-1 to TRBJ1-5, with no clear D. Germline CDR1 MGHRA, CDR2 YSYEKL. This CDR3 comprises 16 residues. Trimming removed 2 bases at V and 3 bases at J, with 14 bases between. The CDR3 DNA reads as TGCGCCAGCAGCCAACCCCCCGGGAGGACCAATCAGCCCCAGCATTTT. Translated, it gives CASSQPPGRTNQPQHF.

This chain uses TRBV7-9 with TRBJ2-1, with TRBD1 matching over 7 bases. The CDR3 totals 15 residues. Germline lookup yields CDR1 SEHNR and CDR2 FQNEAQ (reference sequence). After removal of 5 bases from V and 5 bases from J, the junction contained 9 bases not matched to a gene. In nucleotides, the CDR3 is TGTGCCAGCAGCCGTCCGGGACAGATAAACAATGAGCAGTTCTTC. Protein product: CASSRPGQINNEQFF.

In this sample, this clone turned up a few times. V is TRBV29-1 and J is TRBJ1-3, with TRBD1 matching 7 bases. The germline gives CDR1 SQVTM, CDR2 ANQGSEA. The V gene end was trimmed by 3 bases and the J gene end by 0 bases; junction bases not matched to a gene: 2. This CDR3 contains 14 residues. For the CDR3, the DNA is TGCAGCGTTGACGGGACAGCCTCTGGAAACACCATATATTTT. Protein sequence: CSVDGTASGNTIYF. Drawing the rest from reference TRBV29-1 and TRBJ1-3, the complete variable domain is SAVISQKPSRDICQRGTSLTIQCQVDSQVTMMFWYRQQPGQSLTLIATANQGSEATYESGFVIDKFPISRPNLTFSTLTVSNMSPEDSSIYLCSVDGTASGNTIYFGEGSWLTVV.

The genes are TRBV30 and TRBJ1-1; D might be TRBD1 (5 bases). Per the germline V gene, CDR1 is GTSNPN and CDR2 is SVGIG (reference sequence). This CDR3 has 12 residues. Trimming left V 1 base short and J 4 bases short, with 7 bases between. CDR3 sequence: CAWSGGGTEAFF. CDR3 in DNA: TGTGCCTGGAGTGGCGGGGGCACTGAAGCTTTCTTT.

The rearrangement joins TRBV5-4 to TRBJ1-1, with 7 bases aligning to TRBD1. The CDR3 length is 15 residues. Germline CDR1 SGHNT, CDR2 YYREEE (reference sequence). Trimming removed 0 bases from V and 2 bases from J; junction bases left unmatched: 4. Here the CDR3 reads CASSLVGTVNTEAFF. The CDR3 bases are TGTGCCAGCAGCTTGGTAGGGACAGTCAACACTGAAGCTTTCTTT.

In its sample, this clone was seen a few times. The genes are TRBV5-6 and TRBJ1-5; D is uncertain. With 5 bases removed from V and 7 bases from J, the gap between germline ends came to 10 bases. The CDR3 extends over 12 amino acids. Germline assignment: CDR1 SGHDT and CDR2 YYEEEE. CDR3 sequence reads: CASSLSGQPQHF. In DNA form, the CDR3 reads TGTGCCAGCAGTTTATCGGGGCAGCCCCAGCATTTT.

CDR3: CASTGRETQYF. CDR3 bases: TGTGCCAGCACCGGTCGAGAGACCCAGTACTTC. The chain has TRBV2 and TRBJ2-5; no clear D. CDR3 length equals 11 residues. The V gene's germline CDR1 is SNHLY and CDR2 FYNNEI. The germline V and J ends were trimmed by 7 bases and 4 bases, with 7 bases remaining between them.

The CDR3: CASSVSGQGVYEQYF. CDR3 nucleotides: TGTGCCAGCAGCGTTTCGGGACAGGGGGTATACGAGCAGTACTTC. The chain recombines TRBV9 with TRBJ2-7, with 11 bases aligning to TRBD1. V dropped 2 bases and J dropped 4; count of bases not matched to a gene: 5. The CDR3 runs to 15 residues. In germline, CDR1 is SGDLS, CDR2 YYNGEE. The whole variable domain, filled in from reference TRBV9 and TRBJ2-7, reads DSGVTQTPKHLITATGQRVTLRCSPRSGDLSVYWYQQSLDQGLQFLIQYYNGEERAKGNILERFSAQQFPDLHSELNLSSLELGDSALYFCASSVSGQGVYEQYFGPGTRLTVT.

This clone was detected only a few times. The rearrangement links TRBV7-9 to TRBJ2-5; 10 positions agree with TRBD1. With V trimmed by 5 bases and J by 3 bases, 12 bases remained unmatched. Germline-derived CDR1 and CDR2 are SEHNR and FQNEAQ (reference sequence). The CDR3 sequence is 17 residues long. CDR3 bases: TGTGCCAGCAGCCAACTTCCGGGACAGGGGATGGAAGAGACCCAGTACTTC. It specifies CASSQLPGQGMEETQYF.

This clone was recorded a few times. The chain links TRBV5-1 to TRBJ2-1; 7 bases are a match to TRBD2. The J segment lost 0 bases and the V segment lost 2 bases, leaving 5 bases of the junction unmatched. The CDR3 spans 16 residues. Germline V gene lookup returns CDR1 SGHRS and CDR2 YFSETQ. Here the CDR3 DNA reads TGCGCCAGCAGCTTAGGGACTACCAGCTCCTACAATGAGCAGTTCTTC. Amino acid sequence: CASSLGTTSSYNEQFF.

This clone was counted a single time. V usage is TRBV6-5 and J usage is TRBJ2-5, with a possible D match to TRBD2 (5 bases). CDR3 length: 12 residues. Germline V gives CDR1 MNHEY, CDR2 SVGAGI. Trimming took off 6 bases at V and 9 bases at J, with 14 bases between the two ends. Here the CDR3 reads CASSPLTEAQYF. The CDR3 DNA reads as TGTGCCAGCAGCCCCCTTACGGAGGCCCAGTACTTC.

A word on this clone: It is likely a read error, because the conserved phenylalanine at the end of the CDR3 is missing. The limits of the CDR3 on the DNA are not certain, so only TCRdb's listed CDR3 is given. CDR3 in amino acids: CASSSPGTGDTAH. The rearrangement joins TRBV5-6 to TRBJ2-3; TRBD1, the table's D call, was not compared with the DNA. Germline loops: CDR1 SGHDT, CDR2 YYEEEE. From its first to its last residue, the CDR3 has 13 amino acids.

In regard to this clone: The sample contains more than one DNA sequence encoding this CDR3. The chain uses TRBV5-4 and TRBJ2-3; TRBD1 matches at 7 bases. Trimming at V came to 0 bases and at J to 4 bases, leaving 2 bases not matched to a gene. The CDR3 is 14 amino acids. Per germline, CDR1 SGHNT and CDR2 YYREEE (reference sequence). For the CDR3, the DNA is TGTGCCAGCAGCTTGGACAGGGGCGCAGATACGCAGTATTTT. Amino acid sequence: CASSLDRGADTQYF.

The gene calls are TRBV6-1 and TRBJ2-1; 8 bases align to TRBD2. Germline assignment: CDR1 MNHNS and CDR2 SASEGT. The CDR3 runs 17 residues. The V segment lost 4 bases and the J segment 6 bases; nucleotides outside the gene matches: 14. As DNA, the CDR3 is TGTGCCAGCAGTGTATCCCCGTTGAGCGCGGGAGGCAATGAGCAGTTCTTC. Encoded protein: CASSVSPLSAGGNEQFF.

V gene TRBV18 combines with J gene TRBJ2-1, with 14 bases lining up with TRBD2. Germline lookup yields CDR1 KGHSH and CDR2 LQKENI. Unmatched junction bases numbered 16, after V lost 3 bases and J lost 6 bases. The CDR3 is 20 amino acids. CDR3: CASSPEPGLAGVGSSNEQFF. The CDR3 DNA follows: TGTGCCAGCTCACCCGAACCGGGACTAGCGGGAGTCGGTTCGAGCAATGAGCAGTTCTTC.

The rearrangement joins TRBV6-5 to TRBJ2-1; 9 bases agree with TRBD1. CDR1 and CDR2 from the germline V gene are MNHEY and SVGAGI. The CDR3 extends over 12 amino acids. The junction had 5 bases not matched to a gene; V was cut back by 5 bases and J by 12 bases. DNA of the CDR3: TGTGCCAGCAGTCCGCGGACAGGGGTGCAGTTCTTC. Translated: CASSPRTGVQFF.

The chain uses TRBV5-6 and TRBJ1-2, with D unresolved. Germline-derived CDR1 and CDR2 are SGHDT and YYEEEE. The CDR3 is made up of 14 amino acids. Trimming stripped 4 bases from V and 4 bases from J, with 14 bases between. The CDR3 region has the DNA TGTGCCAGCAGCAGCGGGGAGACCTTCTATGGCTACACCTTC. Translation: CASSSGETFYGYTF.

The V gene is TRBV7-6, the J gene TRBJ2-2, with D possibly matching TRBD2 (6 bases). The CDR3 has 19 amino acids. V gave up 5 bases and J gave up 1 base, with 23 bases separating them. Germline V lookup: CDR1 SGHVS, CDR2 FNYEAQ. The CDR3 sequence: CASSPRRDGKVRNTGELFF. The DNA of the CDR3 is TGTGCCAGCAGCCCAAGGCGGGACGGGAAGGTTCGGAACACCGGGGAGCTGTTTTTT.

This chain joins TRBV18 and TRBJ2-3; 14 bases are shared with TRBD2. V was clipped by 3 bases and J by 1 base; unmatched bases: 9. The CDR3 runs 19 residues. In germline, CDR1 is KGHSH, CDR2 LQKENI. CDR3 sequence: CASSPTGTSGSRRTDTQYF. CDR3 nucleotide sequence: TGTGCCAGCTCACCGACCGGGACTAGCGGGAGCCGGCGCACAGATACGCAGTATTTT.

This clone was seen a few times. The chain joins TRBV27 to TRBJ2-7, with D perhaps matching TRBD1 (6 bases). Trimming took off 3 bases at V and 3 bases at J, with 12 bases between the two ends. Per the germline V gene, CDR1 is MNHEY and CDR2 is SMNVEV (reference sequence). There are 14 residues in the CDR3. The DNA for the CDR3 is TGTGCCAGCAGTTTCCGGGACATAGGCTACGAGCAGTACTTC. Translating gives CASSFRDIGYEQYF.

The chain carries TRBV9 and TRBJ1-1, with D maybe TRBD1 (5 bases). Per the germline V gene, CDR1 is SGDLS and CDR2 is YYNGEE. This CDR3 contains 14 residues. V was pared by 3 bases and J by 1 base, with 10 bases between. CDR3 nucleotides: TGTGCCAGCAGCGACAGGCCCCAGAACACTGAAGCTTTCTTT. This translates into CASSDRPQNTEAFF.

The chain combines TRBV30 with TRBJ1-2, with a weak D call TRBD1 (6 bases). Germline CDR1 is GTSNPN and CDR2 is SVGIG (reference sequence). The CDR3 runs to 14 residues. Trimming took off 0 bases at V and 5 bases at J, with 13 bases between the two ends. CDR3 residues: CAWSVDSTIYGYTF. For the CDR3, the DNA is TGTGCCTGGAGTGTGGACAGTACGATTTATGGCTACACCTTC.

There are a few counts of this clone. This sample includes further DNA sequences coding for the same CDR3. The rearrangement uses TRBV6-1 and TRBJ2-7; D ambiguous. Trimming removed 3 bases at V and 6 bases at J, with 9 bases between. The CDR3 consists of 12 residues. CDR1 and CDR2 (germline): MNHNS, SASEGT. CDR3 in amino acids: CASSEAGGEQYF. DNA of the CDR3: TGTGCCAGCAGTGAGGCAGGTGGCGAGCAGTACTTC.